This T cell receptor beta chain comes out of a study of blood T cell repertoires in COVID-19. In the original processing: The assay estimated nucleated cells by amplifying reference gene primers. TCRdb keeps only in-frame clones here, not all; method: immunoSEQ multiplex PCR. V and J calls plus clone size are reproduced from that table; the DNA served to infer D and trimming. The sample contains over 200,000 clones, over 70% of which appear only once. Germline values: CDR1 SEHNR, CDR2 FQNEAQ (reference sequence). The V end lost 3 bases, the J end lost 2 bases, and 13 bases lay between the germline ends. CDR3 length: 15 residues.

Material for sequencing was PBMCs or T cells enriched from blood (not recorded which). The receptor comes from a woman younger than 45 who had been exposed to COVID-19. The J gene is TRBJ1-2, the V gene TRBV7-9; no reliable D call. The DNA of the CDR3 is TGTGCCAGCAGCTTTCGCGGAATAACAAACTATGGCTACACCTTC. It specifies CASSFRGITNYGYTF.